The sequence of this TCR beta chain was determined in a study of blood T cell repertoires in COVID-19. Study as a whole: Samples of COVID-19 (acute and convalescent) were obtained from the United States, Italy and Spain. Sources were T cells, B-cell-depleted T cells, or PBMCs; the material itself was cDNA or gDNA.

The repertoire was sequenced with immunoSEQ multiplex PCR; TCRdb's copy has only in-frame clones and lacks some. The sample contains 260,000 or so clones, about 91% of which appear only once. The germline V gene has CDR1 LNHNV and CDR2 YYDKDF (reference sequence). The CDR3 is 16 residues long. The junction had 7 bases not matched to a gene; V was cut back by 3 bases and J by 1 base. The gene calls are TRBV15 and TRBJ1-1, with TRBD1 matching over 8 bases. The TCR comes from a woman in her forties with acute COVID-19. Sequenced sample: PBMCs or T cells enriched from blood (not recorded which). This CDR3 is CATSRGGQAENTEAFF. DNA for the CDR3: TGTGCCACCAGCAGGGGGGGACAGGCTGAGAACACTGAAGCTTTCTTT.